This TCR beta chain was sequenced during a study of OX40 agonist ivuxolimab in advanced cancers. V was cut by 7 bases and J by 3 bases, with 7 bases left in between. CDR1 and CDR2 from the germline V gene are MNHNS and SASEGT. This CDR3 contains 11 residues. The table lists this clone with a count of one. Its antigen is unknown. Regarding the study as a whole: No antigen was identified for the clonally expanded peripheral T cells.

Repertoires were generated with immunoSEQ multiplex PCR, while TCRdb's copy carries only in-frame clones and drops some. This table holds roughly 25,000 clones, roughly four fifths found once. This chain connects TRBV6-1 to TRBJ2-7; D call uncertain. The source material was CD4+ or CD8+ T cells sorted from blood, sampled in a trial of the OX40 agonist ivuxolimab. The sequence was collected from an adult with an advanced solid tumor such as melanoma, head and neck, liver or kidney cancer. The CDR3 is CASTGYYEQYF. The DNA for the CDR3 is TGTGCCAGCACAGGCTACTACGAGCAGTACTTC.